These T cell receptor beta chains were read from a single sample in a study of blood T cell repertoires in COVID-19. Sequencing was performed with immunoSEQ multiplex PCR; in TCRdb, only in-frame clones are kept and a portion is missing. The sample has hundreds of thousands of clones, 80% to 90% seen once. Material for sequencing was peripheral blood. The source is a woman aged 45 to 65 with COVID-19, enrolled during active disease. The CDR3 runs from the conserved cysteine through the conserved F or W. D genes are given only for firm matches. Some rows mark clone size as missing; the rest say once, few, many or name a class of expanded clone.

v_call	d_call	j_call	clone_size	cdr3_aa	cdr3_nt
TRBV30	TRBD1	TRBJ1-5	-	CAWTKGQISNQPQHF	TGTGCCTGGACCAAGGGACAGATTAGCAATCAGCCCCAGCATTTT
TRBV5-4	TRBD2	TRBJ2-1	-	CASTRGESSYNEQFF	TGTGCCAGCACCCGGGGGGAAAGCTCCTACAATGAGCAGTTCTTC
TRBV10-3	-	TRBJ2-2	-	CVSRGVNTGELFF	TGTGTCTCCCGGGGAGTGAACACCGGGGAGCTGTTTTTT
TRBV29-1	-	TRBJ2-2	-	CSVVNSNTGELFF	TGCAGCGTTGTGAACTCGAACACCGGGGAGCTGTTTTTT
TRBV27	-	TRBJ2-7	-	CASSQSIGGTYEQYF	TGTGCCAGCAGTCAGAGTATAGGGGGAACCTACGAGCAGTACTTC
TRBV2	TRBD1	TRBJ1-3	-	CASRGQGVGIRGNTIYF	TGTGCCAGCAGGGGACAGGGGGTTGGAATACGAGGAAACACCATATATTTT
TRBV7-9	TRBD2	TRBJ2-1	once	CASSEALGLGSYNEQFF	TGTGCCAGCAGCGAAGCCCTGGGACTAGGATCTTACAATGAGCAGTTCTTC
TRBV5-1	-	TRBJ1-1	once	CASSLGTAEDTEAFF	TGCGCCAGCAGCTTGGGGACGGCGGAGGACACTGAAGCTTTCTTT
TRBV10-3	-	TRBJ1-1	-	CAICASVNTEAFF	TGTGCCATCTGCGCTAGCGTGAACACTGAAGCTTTCTTT
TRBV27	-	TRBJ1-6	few	CASSTSRVLLNSPLHF	TGTGCCAGCAGTACCAGCAGGGTTCTCCTAAATTCACCCCTCCACTTT
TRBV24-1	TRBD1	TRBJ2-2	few	CATRDRVSGELFF	TGTGCCACCCGGGACAGGGTCAGCGGGGAGCTGTTTTTT
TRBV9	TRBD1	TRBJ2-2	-	CASSVGQLSGELFF	TGTGCCAGCAGCGTGGGACAGTTATCGGGGGAGCTGTTTTTT
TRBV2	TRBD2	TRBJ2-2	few	CASSAGGGRTGELFF	TGTGCCAGCAGTGCGGGAGGGGGGCGCACCGGGGAGCTGTTTTTT
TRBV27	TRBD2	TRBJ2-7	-	CASSLVSGRTYEQYF	TGTGCCAGCAGTTTAGTAAGCGGGAGGACCTACGAGCAGTACTTC
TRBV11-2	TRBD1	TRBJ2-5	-	CASSLGLGTGGRETQYF	TGTGCCAGCAGCTTAGGGCTCGGGACAGGGGGCCGGGAGACCCAGTACTTC
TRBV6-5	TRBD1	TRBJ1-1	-	CASHRGPDTEAFF	TGTGCCAGCCACAGGGGGCCGGACACTGAAGCTTTCTTT
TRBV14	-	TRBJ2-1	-	CASSQQSGGYNEQFF	TGTGCCAGCAGCCAACAGTCAGGGGGGTACAATGAGCAGTTCTTC
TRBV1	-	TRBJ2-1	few	CTSSRPREGLPEDNEQFF	TGCACCAGCAGCCGTCCGCGGGAGGGCCTTCCTGAGGACAATGAGCAGTTCTTC
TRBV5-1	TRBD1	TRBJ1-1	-	CASRPTTGNTEAFF	TGCGCCAGCCGCCCGACGACAGGGAATACTGAAGCTTTCTTT
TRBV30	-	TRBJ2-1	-	CAWSAGEQFF	TGTGCCTGGAGTGCAGGGGAGCAGTTCTTC
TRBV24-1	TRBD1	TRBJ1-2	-	CATSDPGQGSYGYTF	TGTGCCACCAGTGACCCGGGACAGGGAAGCTATGGCTACACCTTC
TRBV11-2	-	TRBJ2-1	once	CASSLVSSLRDNEQFF	TGTGCCAGCAGCTTAGTAAGTAGCTTACGGGACAATGAGCAGTTCTTC
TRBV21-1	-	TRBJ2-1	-	CASSNFIAVNNEQFF	TGTGCCAGCAGCAATTTCATAGCGGTGAACAATGAGCAGTTCTTC
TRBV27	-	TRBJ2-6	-	CASSLLSKGGAGANVLTF	TGTGCCAGCAGTTTATTAAGTAAAGGGGGGGCTGGGGCCAACGTCCTGACTTTC
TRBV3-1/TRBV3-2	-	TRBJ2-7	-	CASRDIAGNGEQYF	TGTGCCAGCAGGGATATCGCAGGGAACGGCGAGCAGTACTTC
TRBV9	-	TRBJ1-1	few	CASSVDGGLNTEAFF	TGTGCCAGCAGCGTAGATGGGGGGTTGAACACTGAAGCTTTCTTT
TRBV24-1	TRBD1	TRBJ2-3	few	CATSDPGQSTDTQYF	TGTGCCACCAGTGATCCGGGACAGAGCACAGATACGCAGTATTTT
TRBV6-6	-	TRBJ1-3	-	CASRLQGLSGNTIYF	TGTGCCAGCAGATTACAGGGCCTCTCTGGAAACACCATATATTTT
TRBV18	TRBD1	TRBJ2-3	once	CASSVTGIDTQYF	TGTGCCAGCTCGGTGACAGGGATAGATACGCAGTATTTT
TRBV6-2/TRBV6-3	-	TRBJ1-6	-	CASSYNRDWSPLHF	TGTGCCAGCAGTTACAACAGGGATTGGTCACCCCTCCACTTT
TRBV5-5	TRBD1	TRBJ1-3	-	CASSVGGFGNTIYF	TGTGCCAGCAGCGTAGGGGGCTTTGGAAACACCATATATTTT
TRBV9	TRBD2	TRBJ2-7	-	CASSPRTSGSGEQYF	TGTGCCAGCAGCCCCAGGACTAGCGGGAGTGGCGAGCAGTACTTC
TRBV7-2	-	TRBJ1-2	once	CASSLQGENPYGYTF	TGTGCCAGCAGCTTACAGGGCGAGAACCCGTATGGCTACACCTTC
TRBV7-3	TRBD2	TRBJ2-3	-	CASSLGTSGSNTDTQYF	TGTGCCAGCAGCCTCGGGACTAGCGGGAGTAACACAGATACGCAGTATTTT
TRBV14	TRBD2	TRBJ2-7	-	CASSQGRGFGYMYEQYF	TGTGCCAGCAGCCAAGGGCGGGGGTTCGGGTATATGTACGAGCAGTACTTC
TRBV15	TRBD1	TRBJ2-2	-	CATSRDLQGSTGELFF	TGTGCCACCAGCAGAGATCTACAGGGGAGCACCGGGGAGCTGTTTTTT
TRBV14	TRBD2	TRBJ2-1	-	CASSQATSGTDEQFF	TGTGCCAGCAGCCAAGCGACTAGCGGGACGGATGAGCAGTTCTTC
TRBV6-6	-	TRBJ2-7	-	CASSYLPGHGEQYF	TGTGCCAGCAGTTACTTGCCGGGACACGGCGAGCAGTACTTC
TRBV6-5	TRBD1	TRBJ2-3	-	CASSFRQGSTDTQYF	TGTGCCAGCAGTTTTCGACAGGGAAGCACAGATACGCAGTATTTT
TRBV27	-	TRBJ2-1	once	CASSLSRSRGNEQFF	TGTGCCAGCAGTTTATCTCGGAGTAGAGGCAATGAGCAGTTCTTC
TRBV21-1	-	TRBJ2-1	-	CASQSIRDRAGNEQFF	TGTGCCAGCCAATCGATCCGGGACAGGGCGGGCAATGAGCAGTTCTTC
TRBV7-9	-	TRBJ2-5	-	CASSSRLRGETQYF	TGTGCCAGCAGCTCCCGACTAAGAGGGGAGACCCAGTACTTC
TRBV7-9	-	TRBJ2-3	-	CASSTGLPPHPDTQYF	TGTGCCAGCAGCACGGGACTCCCGCCCCACCCAGATACGCAGTATTTT
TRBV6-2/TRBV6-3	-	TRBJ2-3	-	CASSPARGEGRTDTQYF	TGTGCCAGCAGCCCCGCGAGGGGGGAGGGACGCACAGATACGCAGTATTTT
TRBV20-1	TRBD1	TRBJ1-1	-	CSASRTGIDTEAFF	TGCAGTGCTAGTCGGACAGGGATCGACACTGAAGCTTTCTTT
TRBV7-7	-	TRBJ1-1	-	CASSSSRETEAFF	TGTGCCAGCAGCTCTAGTCGTGAAACTGAAGCTTTCTTT
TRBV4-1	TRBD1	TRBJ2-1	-	CASSQPGQGVGKFF	TGCGCCAGCAGCCAGCCGGGACAGGGAGTTGGGAAGTTCTTC
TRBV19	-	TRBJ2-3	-	CASSQDISTDTQYF	TGTGCCAGTAGTCAGGACATTAGCACAGATACGCAGTATTTT
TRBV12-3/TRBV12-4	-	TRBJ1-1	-	CASSSTRDTEAFF	TGTGCCAGCAGTTCAACGAGGGACACTGAAGCTTTCTTT
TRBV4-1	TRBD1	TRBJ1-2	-	CASSQPGGYGYTF	TGCGCCAGCAGCCAACCAGGGGGCTATGGCTACACCTTC
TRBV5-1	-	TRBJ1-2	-	CASSWGVDELADGYTF	TGCGCCAGCAGCTGGGGGGTAGACGAACTGGCCGATGGCTACACCTTC
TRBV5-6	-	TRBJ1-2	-	CASSLRIGVNYGYTF	TGTGCCAGCAGCCTAAGAATCGGGGTAAACTATGGCTACACCTTC
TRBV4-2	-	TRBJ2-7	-	CASSQGPSYEQYF	TGTGCCAGCAGCCAAGGGCCCTCCTACGAGCAGTACTTC
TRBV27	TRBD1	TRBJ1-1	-	CASSLIGQGRTEAFF	TGTGCCAGCAGTTTAATCGGACAGGGACGCACTGAAGCTTTCTTT
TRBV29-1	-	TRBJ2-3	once	CSGTGDSDTQYF	TGCAGCGGTACGGGAGATTCAGATACGCAGTATTTT
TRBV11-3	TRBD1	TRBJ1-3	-	CASSKDRNSGNTIYF	TGTGCCAGCAGCAAGGACAGGAACTCTGGAAACACCATATATTTT
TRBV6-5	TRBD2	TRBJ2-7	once	CASRRGLAGSYEQYF	TGTGCCAGCAGGAGGGGACTAGCGGGATCCTACGAGCAGTACTTC
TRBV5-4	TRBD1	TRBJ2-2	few	CASSYGQGRSGELFF	TGTGCCAGCAGCTACGGACAGGGGAGATCCGGGGAGCTGTTTTTT
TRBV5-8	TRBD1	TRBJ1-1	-	CASSSGTGDTEAFF	TGTGCCAGCAGCTCCGGGACAGGGGACACTGAAGCTTTCTTT